A single TCR beta chain is shown here with its context. PCR used 60 Vbeta primers and 13 Jbeta primers. Profiled with immunoSEQ multiplex PCR; TCRdb holds only in-frame clones, not every one. The table shows 75,000 to 85,000 clones, with about three quarters occurring only once. This entry comes from a study of cytomegalovirus exposure and HLA in healthy donors. Losses at the gene ends were 2 bases for V and 4 bases for J; bases not matched to a gene: 3. This CDR3 region has 13 residues. Germline CDR1 reads SGHDT; CDR2 reads YYEEEE. The genes are TRBV5-6 and TRBJ2-7; 7 nucleotides agree with TRBD1. This sequence originates from a male donor in good health and CMV-seronegative. Sample: PBMCs. The chain's CDR3 is CASSFTGDYEQYF. The CDR3 bases are TGTGCCAGCAGCTTTACAGGGGATTACGAGCAGTACTTC.